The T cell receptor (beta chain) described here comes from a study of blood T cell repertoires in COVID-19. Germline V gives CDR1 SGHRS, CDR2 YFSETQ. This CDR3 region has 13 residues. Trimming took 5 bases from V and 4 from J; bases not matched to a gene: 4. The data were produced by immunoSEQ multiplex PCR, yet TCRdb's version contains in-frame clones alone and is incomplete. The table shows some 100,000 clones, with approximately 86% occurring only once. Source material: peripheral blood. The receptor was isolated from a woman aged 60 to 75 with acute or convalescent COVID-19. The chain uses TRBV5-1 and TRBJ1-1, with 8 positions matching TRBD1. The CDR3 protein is CASRGTGGTEAFF. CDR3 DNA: TGCGCCAGCAGAGGGACAGGTGGCACTGAAGCTTTCTTT.